This T cell receptor (beta chain) comes out of a study of cytomegalovirus exposure and HLA in healthy donors. Background on the study: The approximately 100 million unique TCR beta sequences, from roughly 170 million T cells, were found by an earlier analysis.

The PCR was carried out with 60 Vbeta primers and 13 Jbeta primers. The repertoire was sequenced with immunoSEQ multiplex PCR; TCRdb's copy has only in-frame clones and lacks some. The sample shows about 130,000 clones, about 9.2% of them seen only once. Germline V gene sequence: CDR1 MDHEN, CDR2 SYDVKM. The CDR3 length is 11 residues. V lost 6 bases and J 7 bases, leaving 9 bases between the germline ends. This clonotype was obtained from a woman aged 40-49 years in good health and CMV-seropositive. The gene calls are TRBV28 and TRBJ1-2; no reliable D call. Sequencing used PBMCs. CDR3 residues: CASSPRRGYTF. Here the CDR3 DNA reads TGTGCCAGCAGCCCTCGTCGTGGCTACACCTTC.